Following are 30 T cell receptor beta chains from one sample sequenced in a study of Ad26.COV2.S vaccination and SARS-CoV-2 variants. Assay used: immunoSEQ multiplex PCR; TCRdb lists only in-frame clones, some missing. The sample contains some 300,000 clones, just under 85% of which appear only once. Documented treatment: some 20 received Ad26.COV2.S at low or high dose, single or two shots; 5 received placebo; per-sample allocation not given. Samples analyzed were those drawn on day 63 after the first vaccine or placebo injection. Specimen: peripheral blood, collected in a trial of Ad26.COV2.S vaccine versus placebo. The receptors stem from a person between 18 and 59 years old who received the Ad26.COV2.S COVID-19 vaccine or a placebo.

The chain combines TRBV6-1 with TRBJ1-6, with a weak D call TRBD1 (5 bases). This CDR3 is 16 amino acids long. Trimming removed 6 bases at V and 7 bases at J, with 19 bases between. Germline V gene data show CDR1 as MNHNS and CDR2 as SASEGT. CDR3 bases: TGTGCCAGCAGCGAACTGACCAGGGAGGGGAATTCACCCCTCCACTTT. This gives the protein CASSELTREGNSPLHF.

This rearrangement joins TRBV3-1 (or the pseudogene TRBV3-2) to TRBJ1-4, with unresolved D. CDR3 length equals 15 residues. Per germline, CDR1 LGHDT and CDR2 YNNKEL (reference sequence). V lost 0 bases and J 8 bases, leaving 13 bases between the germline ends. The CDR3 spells CASSQDPAGVEKLFF. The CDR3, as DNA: TGTGCCAGCAGCCAAGACCCAGCAGGAGTGGAAAAACTGTTTTTT.

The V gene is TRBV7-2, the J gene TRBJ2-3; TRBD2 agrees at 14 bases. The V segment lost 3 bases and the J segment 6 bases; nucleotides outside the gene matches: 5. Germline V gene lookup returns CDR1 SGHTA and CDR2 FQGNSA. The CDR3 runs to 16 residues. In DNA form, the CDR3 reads TGTGCCAGCAGCTTCCCGACTAGCGGGGGGGCCGATACGCAGTATTTT. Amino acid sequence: CASSFPTSGGADTQYF.

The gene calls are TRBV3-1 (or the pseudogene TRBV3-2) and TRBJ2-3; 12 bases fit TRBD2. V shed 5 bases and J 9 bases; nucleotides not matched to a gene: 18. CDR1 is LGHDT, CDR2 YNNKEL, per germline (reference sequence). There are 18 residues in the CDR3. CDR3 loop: CASSEITRLAGERGTQYF. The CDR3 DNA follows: TGTGCCAGCAGCGAAATAACTAGACTAGCGGGGGAGCGGGGGACGCAGTATTTT.

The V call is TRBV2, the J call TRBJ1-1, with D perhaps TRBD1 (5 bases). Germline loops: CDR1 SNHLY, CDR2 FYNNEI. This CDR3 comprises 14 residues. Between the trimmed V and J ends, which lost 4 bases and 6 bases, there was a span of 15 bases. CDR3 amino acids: CASSGAGSKSEAFF. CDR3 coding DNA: TGTGCCAGCAGTGGTGCAGGGTCGAAGTCTGAAGCTTTCTTT.

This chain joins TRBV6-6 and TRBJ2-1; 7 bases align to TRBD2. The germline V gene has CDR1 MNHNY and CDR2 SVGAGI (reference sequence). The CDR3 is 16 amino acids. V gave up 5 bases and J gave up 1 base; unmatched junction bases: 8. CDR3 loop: CASSVSGGSSYNEQFF. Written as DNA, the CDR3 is TGTGCCAGCAGTGTCTCCGGGGGGTCGTCCTACAATGAGCAGTTCTTC.

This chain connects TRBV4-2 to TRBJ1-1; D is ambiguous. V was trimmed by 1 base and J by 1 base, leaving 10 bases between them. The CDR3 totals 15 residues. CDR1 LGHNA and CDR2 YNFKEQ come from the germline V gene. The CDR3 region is CASSQVGETNTEAFF. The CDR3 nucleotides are TGTGCCAGCAGCCAAGTAGGTGAAACGAACACTGAAGCTTTCTTT.

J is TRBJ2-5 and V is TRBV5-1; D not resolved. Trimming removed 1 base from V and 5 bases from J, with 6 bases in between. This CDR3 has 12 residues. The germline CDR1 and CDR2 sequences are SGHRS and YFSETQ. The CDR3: CASSLLRETQYF. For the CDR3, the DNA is TGCGCCAGCAGCTTGCTCCGGGAGACCCAGTACTTC. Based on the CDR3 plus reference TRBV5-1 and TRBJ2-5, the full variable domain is KAGVTQTPRYLIKTRGQQVTLSCSPISGHRSVSWYQQTPGQGLQFLFEYFSETQRNKGNFPGRFSGRQFSNSRSEMNVSTLELGDSALYLCASSLLRETQYFGPGTRLLVL.

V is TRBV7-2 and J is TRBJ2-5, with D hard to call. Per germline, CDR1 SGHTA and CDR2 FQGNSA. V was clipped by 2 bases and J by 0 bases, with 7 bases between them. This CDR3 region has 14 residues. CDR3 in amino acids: CASSLPGNQETQYF. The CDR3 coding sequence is TGTGCCAGCAGCTTACCGGGCAACCAAGAGACCCAGTACTTC.

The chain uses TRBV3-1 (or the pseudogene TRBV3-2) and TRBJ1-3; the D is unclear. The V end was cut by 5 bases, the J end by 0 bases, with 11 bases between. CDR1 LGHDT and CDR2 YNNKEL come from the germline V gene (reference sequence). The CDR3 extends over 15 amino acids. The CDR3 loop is CASSAGAISGNTIYF. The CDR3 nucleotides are TGTGCCAGCAGCGCGGGTGCCATCTCTGGAAACACCATATATTTT.

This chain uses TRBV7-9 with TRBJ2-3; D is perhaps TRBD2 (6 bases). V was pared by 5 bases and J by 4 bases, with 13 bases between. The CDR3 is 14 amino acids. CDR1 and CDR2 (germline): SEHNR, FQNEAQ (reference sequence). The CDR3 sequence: CASSRWGEADTQYF. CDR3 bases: TGTGCCAGCAGCCGATGGGGGGAAGCAGATACGCAGTATTTT.

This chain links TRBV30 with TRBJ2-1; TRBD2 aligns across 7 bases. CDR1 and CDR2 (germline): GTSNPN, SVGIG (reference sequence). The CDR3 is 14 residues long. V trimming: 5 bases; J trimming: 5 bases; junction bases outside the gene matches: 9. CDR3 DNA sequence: TGTGCCTGGTCCTCGGGGACTACTCACAATGAGCAGTTCTTC. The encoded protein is CAWSSGTTHNEQFF.

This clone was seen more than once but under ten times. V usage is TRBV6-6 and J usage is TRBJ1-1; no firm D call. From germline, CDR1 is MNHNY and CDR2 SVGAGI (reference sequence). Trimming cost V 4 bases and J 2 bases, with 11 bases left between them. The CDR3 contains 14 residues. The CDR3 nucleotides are TGTGCCAGCAGTTCCACCAGTTTTAACACTGAAGCTTTCTTT. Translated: CASSSTSFNTEAFF.

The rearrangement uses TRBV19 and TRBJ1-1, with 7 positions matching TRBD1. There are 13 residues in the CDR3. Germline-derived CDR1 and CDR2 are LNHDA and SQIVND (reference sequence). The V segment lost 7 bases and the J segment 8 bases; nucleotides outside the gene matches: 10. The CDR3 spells CASTQRGGWEAFF. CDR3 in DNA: TGTGCCAGTACCCAAAGAGGGGGCTGGGAAGCTTTCTTT.

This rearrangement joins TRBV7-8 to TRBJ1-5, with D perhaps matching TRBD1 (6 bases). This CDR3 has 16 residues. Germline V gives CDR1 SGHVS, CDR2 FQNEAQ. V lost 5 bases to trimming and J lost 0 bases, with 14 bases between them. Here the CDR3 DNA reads TGTGCCAGCAGCCCCCGAGGGGGGGCTAGCAATCAGCCCCAGCATTTT. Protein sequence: CASSPRGGASNQPQHF. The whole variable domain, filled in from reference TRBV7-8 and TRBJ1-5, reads GAGVSQSPRYKVAKRGQDVALRCDPISGHVSLFWYQQALGQGPEFLTYFQNEAQLDKSGLPSDRFFAERPEGSVSTLKIQRTQQEDSAVYLCASSPRGGASNQPQHFGDGTRLSIL.

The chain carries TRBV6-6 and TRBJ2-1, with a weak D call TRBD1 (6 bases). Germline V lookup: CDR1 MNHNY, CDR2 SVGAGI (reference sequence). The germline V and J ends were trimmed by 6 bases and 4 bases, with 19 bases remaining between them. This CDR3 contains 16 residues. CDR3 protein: CASSQGTGMIYNEQFF. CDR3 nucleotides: TGTGCCAGCAGCCAGGGCACAGGGATGATTTACAATGAGCAGTTCTTC.

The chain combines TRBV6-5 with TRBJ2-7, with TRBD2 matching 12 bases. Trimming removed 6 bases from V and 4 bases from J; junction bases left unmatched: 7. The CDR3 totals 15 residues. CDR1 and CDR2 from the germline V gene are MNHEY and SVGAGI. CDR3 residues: CASRTLAGGLYEQYF. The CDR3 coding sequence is TGTGCCAGCAGAACACTAGCGGGGGGCCTGTACGAGCAGTACTTC.

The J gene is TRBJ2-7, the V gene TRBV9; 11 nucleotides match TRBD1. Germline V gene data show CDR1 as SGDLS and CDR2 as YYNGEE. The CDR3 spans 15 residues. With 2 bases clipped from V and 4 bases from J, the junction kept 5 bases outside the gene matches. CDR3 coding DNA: TGTGCCAGCAGCGTTGGACAGGGGGCAGCTTACGAGCAGTACTTC. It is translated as CASSVGQGAAYEQYF.

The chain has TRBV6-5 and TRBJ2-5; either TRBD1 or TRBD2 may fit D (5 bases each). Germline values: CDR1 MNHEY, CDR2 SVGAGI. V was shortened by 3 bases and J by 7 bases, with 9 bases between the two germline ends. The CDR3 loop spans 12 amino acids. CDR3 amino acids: CASSYPGRTQYF. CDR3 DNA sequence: TGTGCCAGCAGTTATCCGGGGCGGACCCAGTACTTC.

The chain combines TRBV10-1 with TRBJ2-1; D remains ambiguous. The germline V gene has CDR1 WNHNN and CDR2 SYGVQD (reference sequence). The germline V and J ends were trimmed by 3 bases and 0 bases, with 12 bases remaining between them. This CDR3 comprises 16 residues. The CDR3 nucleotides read TGCGCCAGCAGTGATGGAAGAGTGAGCTCCTACAATGAGCAGTTCTTC. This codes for CASSDGRVSSYNEQFF.

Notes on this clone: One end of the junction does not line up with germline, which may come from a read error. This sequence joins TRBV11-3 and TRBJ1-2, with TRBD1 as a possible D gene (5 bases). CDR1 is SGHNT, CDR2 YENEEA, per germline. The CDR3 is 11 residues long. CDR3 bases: TGTGCCAGCAGCTACGGCCCGGGACTATTCTTC. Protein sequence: CASSYGPGLFF. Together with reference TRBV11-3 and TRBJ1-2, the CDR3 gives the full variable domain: EAGVVQSPRYKIIEKKQPVAFWCNPISGHNTLYWYLQNLGQGPELLIRYENEEAVDDSQLPKDRFSAERLKGVDSTLKIQPAELGDSAVYLCASSYGPGLFFGSGTRLTVV.

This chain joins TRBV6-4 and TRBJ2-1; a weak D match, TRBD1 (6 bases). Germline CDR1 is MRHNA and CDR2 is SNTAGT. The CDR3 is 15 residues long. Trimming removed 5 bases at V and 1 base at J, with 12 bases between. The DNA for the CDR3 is TGTGCCAGCAGTCCGGGACACCTTTCCTACAATGAGCAGTTCTTC. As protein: CASSPGHLSYNEQFF.

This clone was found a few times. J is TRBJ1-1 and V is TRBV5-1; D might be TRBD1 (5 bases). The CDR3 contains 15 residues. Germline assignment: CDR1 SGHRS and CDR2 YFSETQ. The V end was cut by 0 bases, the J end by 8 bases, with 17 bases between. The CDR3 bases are TGCGCCAGCAGCTTGGAGGTCAGGCAGGGTTCCGAAGCTTTCTTT. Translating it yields CASSLEVRQGSEAFF.

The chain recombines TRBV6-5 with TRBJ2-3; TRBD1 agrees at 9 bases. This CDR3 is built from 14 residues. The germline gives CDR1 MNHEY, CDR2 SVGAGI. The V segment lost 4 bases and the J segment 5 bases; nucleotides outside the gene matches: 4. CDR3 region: CASSLTGGGDTQYF. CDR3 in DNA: TGTGCCAGCAGTTTAACAGGGGGCGGAGATACGCAGTATTTT.

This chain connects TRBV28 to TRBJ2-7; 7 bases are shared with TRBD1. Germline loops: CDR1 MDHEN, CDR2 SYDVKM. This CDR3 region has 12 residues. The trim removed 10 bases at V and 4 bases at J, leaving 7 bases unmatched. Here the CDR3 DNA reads TGTGCCACCAGAGGGACAGTATACGAGCAGTACTTC. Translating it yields CATRGTVYEQYF.

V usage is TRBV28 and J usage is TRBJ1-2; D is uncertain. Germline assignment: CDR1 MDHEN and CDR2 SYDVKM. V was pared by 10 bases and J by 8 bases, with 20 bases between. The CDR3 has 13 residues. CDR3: CATNHRTALGYTF. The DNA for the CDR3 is TGTGCCACCAACCATCGAACAGCCCTGGGCTACACCTTC.

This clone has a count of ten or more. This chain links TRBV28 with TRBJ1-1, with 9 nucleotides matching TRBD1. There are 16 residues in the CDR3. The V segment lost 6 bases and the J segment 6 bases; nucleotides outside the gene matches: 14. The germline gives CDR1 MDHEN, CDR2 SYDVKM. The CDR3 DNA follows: TGTGCCAGCAGCCCCCTGCCGGGACAGGGTAGCCCTGAAGCTTTCTTT. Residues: CASSPLPGQGSPEAFF. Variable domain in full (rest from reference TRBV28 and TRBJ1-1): DVKVTQSSRYLVKRTGEKVFLECVQDMDHENMFWYRQDPGLGLRLIYFSYDVKMKEKGDIPEGYSVSREKKERFSLILESASTNQTSMYLCASSPLPGQGSPEAFFGQGTRLTVV.

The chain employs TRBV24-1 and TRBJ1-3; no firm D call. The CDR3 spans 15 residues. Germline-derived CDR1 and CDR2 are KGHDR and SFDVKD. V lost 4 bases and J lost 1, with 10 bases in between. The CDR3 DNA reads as TGTGCCACCAGTGACCCTACGGAGTCTGGAAACACCATATATTTT. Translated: CATSDPTESGNTIYF.

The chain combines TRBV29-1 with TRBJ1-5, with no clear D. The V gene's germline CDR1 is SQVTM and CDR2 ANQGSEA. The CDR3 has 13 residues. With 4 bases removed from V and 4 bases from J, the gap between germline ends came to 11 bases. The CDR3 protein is CSVVVQANQPQHF. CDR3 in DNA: TGCAGCGTTGTTGTCCAGGCTAATCAGCCCCAGCATTTT.

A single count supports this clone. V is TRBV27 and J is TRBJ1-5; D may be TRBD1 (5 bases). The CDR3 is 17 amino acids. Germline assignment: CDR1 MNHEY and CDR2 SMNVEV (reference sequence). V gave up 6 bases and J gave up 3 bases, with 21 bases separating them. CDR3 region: CASSQIKTVKDNQPQHF. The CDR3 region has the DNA TGTGCCAGCAGCCAAATAAAGACAGTAAAAGACAATCAGCCCCAGCATTTT.